Listed here are 23 T cell receptor beta chains from one sample, sequenced in a study of T-cell reconstitution after alpha-beta-depleted transplantation in children. A library of TCRbeta sequences, prepared with unique molecular identifiers, was generated. MiXCR was run by TCRdb on the PCR reads, yielding one entry per CDR3 protein. The profile shows around 670,000 distinct CDR3 sequences, under 15% of them singletons. This material consisted of PBMCs, taken before TCRalphabeta/CD19-depleted stem cell transplant. Receptors originate from a girl aged 2 to 10 with congenital amegakaryocytic thrombocytopenia, due to receive a stem cell transplant.

This clonotype occurred many times. The rearrangement links TRBV5-1 to TRBJ2-2; no clear D gene. Trimming left V 4 bases short and J 0 bases short, with 13 bases between. This CDR3 comprises 16 residues. Germline assignment: CDR1 SGHRS and CDR2 YFSETQ. This chain's CDR3 is CASSLTVGPNTGELFF. The CDR3 DNA reads as TGCGCCAGCAGCCTAACAGTTGGGCCGAACACCGGGGAGCTGTTTTTT.

In its sample, this clonotype was seen a few times. The genes are TRBV18 and TRBJ2-3, with D unclear. V was pared by 3 bases and J by 1 base, with 8 bases between. The length of the CDR3 is 14 residues. Per the germline V gene, CDR1 is KGHSH and CDR2 is LQKENI. The chain's CDR3 is CASSPPTGTDTQYF. The DNA for the CDR3 is TGTGCCAGCTCACCTCCCACGGGCACAGATACGCAGTATTTT.

At least ten counts were recorded for this clonotype. V usage is TRBV28 and J usage is TRBJ2-1; D is undetermined. Germline V gives CDR1 MDHEN, CDR2 SYDVKM. The V and J ends lost 2 bases and 7 bases respectively, with 6 bases between them. This CDR3 region has 12 residues. This chain's CDR3 is CASSLVQNEQFF. The CDR3 DNA is TGTGCCAGCAGTTTAGTACAGAATGAGCAGTTCTTC.

This clonotype was seen at least ten times. V and J are TRBV5-1 and TRBJ2-1; 11 positions match TRBD2. The germline CDR1 and CDR2 sequences are SGHRS and YFSETQ. This CDR3 region has 21 residues. V shed 4 bases, J shed 0 bases, and the junction held 18 bases outside the gene matches. CDR3 DNA sequence: TGCGCCAGCAGCCCCGACGGATCCCTAGCGGGAGGACGGAGCTCCTACAATGAGCAGTTCTTC. Translating it yields CASSPDGSLAGGRSSYNEQFF.

This clonotype was seen only a few times. The junction shows a germline mismatch at one end, possibly a read error. The genes are TRBV5-1 and TRBJ2-6; the match to TRBD1 covers 10 bases. Germline assignment: CDR1 SGHRS and CDR2 YFSETQ. This CDR3 is built from 15 residues. For the CDR3, the DNA is TGCGCCTGCAGACAGGGGGCATCTGGGGCCAACGTCCTGACTTTC. Amino acids: CACRQGASGANVLTF.

The chain recombines TRBV5-6 with TRBJ2-1; TRBD2 matches at 7 bases. Trimming took 0 bases from V and 3 from J; bases not matched to a gene: 6. The germline CDR1 and CDR2 sequences are SGHDT and YYEEEE. The CDR3 has 16 residues. Here the CDR3 reads CASSLGAGTDYNEQFF. DNA for the CDR3: TGTGCCAGCAGCTTGGGAGCGGGGACGGACTACAATGAGCAGTTCTTC.

This chain links TRBV19 with TRBJ2-3, with 11 bases fitting TRBD2. The CDR3 has 16 residues. The junction had 8 bases not matched to a gene; V was cut back by 5 bases and J by 4 bases. Germline V gene sequence: CDR1 LNHDA, CDR2 SQIVND (reference sequence). CDR3 sequence (DNA): TGTGCCAGTAGTGGAAGACTAGCGGGACGGGCAGATACGCAGTATTTT. This translates into CASSGRLAGRADTQYF.

This clonotype showed up many times. The chain employs TRBV5-1 and TRBJ2-1, with D unclear. The germline CDR1 and CDR2 sequences are SGHRS and YFSETQ. CDR3 length equals 15 residues. Trimming removed 1 base at V and 2 bases at J, with 10 bases between. CDR3 nucleotide sequence: TGCGCCAGCAGCTTGCCCGACTCAACCTACAATGAGCAGTTCTTC. Residues: CASSLPDSTYNEQFF.

This clonotype was picked up many times. The V call is TRBV20-1, the J call TRBJ1-2, with D tentatively TRBD1 (6 bases). The ends were cut back, 0 bases at V and 8 bases at J, with 16 bases in the middle. CDR1 is DFQATT, CDR2 SNEGSKA, per germline (reference sequence). The CDR3 sequence is 14 residues long. This CDR3 reads CSARDLQGRGGYTF. CDR3 in DNA: TGCAGTGCTAGAGATTTGCAGGGGAGAGGCGGCTACACCTTC.

As to this clonotype: Germline and junction disagree at one end, which may indicate a read error. This rearrangement joins TRBV7-9 to TRBJ2-1, with 7 bases matching TRBD2. This CDR3 spans 16 amino acids. Per the germline V gene, CDR1 is SEHNR and CDR2 is FQNEAQ (reference sequence). CDR3 sequence reads: CASSLVRLAVYNEQLF. The CDR3 DNA reads TGTGCCAGCAGCTTAGTTCGTCTAGCGGTTTACAATGAGCAGCTCTTC.

This clonotype was counted ten times or more. The rearrangement links TRBV12-3 or TRBV12-4 to TRBJ2-3; tentative D call: TRBD1 (5 bases). V dropped 6 bases and J dropped 4 bases, with 11 bases sitting between them. The CDR3 totals 13 residues. The chain's CDR3 is CASRGRVPDTQYF. CDR3 bases: TGTGCCAGCAGGGGCAGGGTCCCAGATACGCAGTATTTT.

This clonotype was counted at least ten times. The chain has TRBV5-1 and TRBJ1-1; D remains ambiguous. Germline CDR1 reads SGHRS; CDR2 reads YFSETQ. Trimming shortened V by 0 bases and J by 3 bases, and 12 bases separated the two germline ends. The CDR3 is 15 amino acids. Here the CDR3 reads CASSLVGRSDTEAFF. CDR3 bases: TGCGCCAGCAGCTTGGTCGGGAGGTCCGACACTGAAGCTTTCTTT. Full variable domain (rest looked up from reference TRBV5-1 and TRBJ1-1): KAGVTQTPRYLIKTRGQQVTLSCSPISGHRSVSWYQQTPGQGLQFLFEYFSETQRNKGNFPGRFSGRQFSNSRSEMNVSTLELGDSALYLCASSLVGRSDTEAFFGQGTRLTVV.

This clonotype has at least ten counts. A read error may produce the germline difference seen at one junction end. The rearrangement links TRBV5-1 to TRBJ2-3; no firm D call. Germline CDR1 and CDR2: SGHRS and YFSETQ. This CDR3 spans 13 amino acids. The CDR3 spells CASSFSATDTQYF. In nucleotides, the CDR3 is TGTGCCAGCAGCTTCTCGGCCACAGATACGCAGTATTTT.

This clonotype was observed at least ten times. The chain couples TRBV20-1 to TRBJ2-3; 9 nucleotides match TRBD2. The CDR3 runs to 15 residues. Germline CDR1 reads DFQATT; CDR2 reads SNEGSKA (reference sequence). The CDR3 region has the DNA TGCAGCCCCAATAGCGGGAGTATGGGCACAGATACGCAGTATTTT. Amino acids: CSPNSGSMGTDTQYF.

This clonotype was detected ten times or more. The V call is TRBV5-1, the J call TRBJ2-1; 7 bases map to TRBD1. The CDR3 totals 14 residues. With V trimmed by 3 bases and J by 6 bases, 6 bases remained unmatched. In germline, CDR1 is SGHRS, CDR2 YFSETQ. This CDR3 is CASSWYRDSNEQFF. In nucleotides, the CDR3 is TGCGCCAGCAGCTGGTACCGGGACAGCAATGAGCAGTTCTTC.

This clonotype was seen many times. The genes are TRBV5-1 and TRBJ2-1, with 10 bases identical to TRBD2. The germline V gene has CDR1 SGHRS and CDR2 YFSETQ. The trim removed 4 bases at V and 5 bases at J, leaving 15 bases unmatched. The CDR3 sequence is 18 residues long. This chain's CDR3 is CASSEGTSADLTDNEQFF. CDR3 in DNA: TGCGCCAGCAGCGAAGGGACTAGCGCCGACCTGACAGACAATGAGCAGTTCTTC.

This clonotype showed up many times. J is TRBJ2-2 and V is TRBV20-1, with 7 bases identical to TRBD2. The V and J ends lost 0 bases and 2 bases, in that order; junction bases with no gene match: 6. Germline V gives CDR1 DFQATT, CDR2 SNEGSKA (reference sequence). The CDR3 covers 16 residues. CDR3 nucleotides: TGCAGTGCTAGAGATCCGGGACTACAAAACACCGGGGAGCTGTTTTTT. Amino acid sequence: CSARDPGLQNTGELFF.

This clonotype was counted at least ten times. The J gene is TRBJ1-1, the V gene TRBV12-3 or TRBV12-4; TRBD1 is a possible D gene (5 bases). This CDR3 spans 14 amino acids. Trimming stripped 4 bases from V and 2 bases from J, with 11 bases between. The CDR3 DNA reads TGTGCCAGCAGTTCCCGGGGCAGCAACACTGAAGCTTTCTTT. As protein: CASSSRGSNTEAFF.

The chain is built from TRBV12-3 or TRBV12-4 and TRBJ2-2; 9 nucleotides align to TRBD2. Germline trimming cut 0 bases from V and 2 bases from J; bases unmatched to any gene: 7. The CDR3 length is 18 residues. The CDR3 nucleotides read TGTGCCAGCAGTTTAGCACTAGCGGGTACCTTCAACACCGGGGAGCTGTTTTTT. It yields the protein CASSLALAGTFNTGELFF.

This clonotype was counted between two and nine times. V and J are TRBV11-1 and TRBJ2-2; 7 positions agree with TRBD2. Germline V lookup: CDR1 SGHAT, CDR2 FQDESV (reference sequence). V trimming: 5 bases; J trimming: 6 bases; junction bases outside the gene matches: 27. The CDR3 runs to 21 residues. CDR3 loop: CASSRDFAIREATPNAGELFF. The CDR3 nucleotides read TGTGCCAGCAGCCGAGATTTCGCTATCCGGGAGGCAACCCCAAACGCCGGGGAGCTGTTTTTT.

V usage is TRBV12-3 or TRBV12-4 and J usage is TRBJ1-5; possibly TRBD1 for D (5 bases). Trimming removed 3 bases at V and 4 bases at J, with 37 bases between. This CDR3 is 23 amino acids long. Here the CDR3 DNA reads TGTGCCAGCAGTTTCACAAGTTTAAACTTGGGGGGGGAGCTCGACAGACAAAATCAGCCCCAGCATTTT. Residues: CASSFTSLNLGGELDRQNQPQHF.

This clonotype was detected many times. The rearrangement uses TRBV10-3 and TRBJ1-6; a weak D match, TRBD1 (6 bases). Germline CDR1 and CDR2: ENHRY and SYGVKD. V shed 7 bases and J shed 7 bases, with 11 bases lying between them. This CDR3 spans 13 amino acids. The CDR3 is CAITPGTNSPLHF. CDR3 in DNA: TGTGCCATCACCCCCGGGACAAATTCACCCCTCCACTTT.

This sequence joins TRBV4-1 and TRBJ1-5; 7 bases line up with TRBD1. Germline trimming cut 0 bases from V and 7 bases from J; bases unmatched to any gene: 21. The CDR3 is made up of 20 amino acids. Germline loops: CDR1 MGHRA, CDR2 YSYEKL. Here the CDR3 DNA reads TGCGCCAGCAGCCAAGATGGGAAACAGGGGTCCCGGGGCGCAGGGCAGCCCCAGCATTTT. It is translated as CASSQDGKQGSRGAGQPQHF.